The clone carrying this T cell receptor (beta chain) was counted a few times. Its antigen is as yet unknown. TCRdb fed the RT-PCR reads into MiXCR, producing one record per CDR3 protein. The table has about 520,000 distinct CDR3 sequences, 6% to 9% seen once. This CDR3 is built from 16 residues. Germline V gene data show CDR1 as SEHNR and CDR2 as FQNEAQ (reference sequence). The ends lost 4 bases at V and 2 bases at J; junction bases unmatched: 9. This entry is derived from a study of response to subunit inactivated influenza vaccine. Study-level findings and limits: Authors proposed each seasonal influenza vaccination draws in few new T cells.

This chain joins TRBV7-9 and TRBJ2-5; the match to TRBD1 covers 8 bases. The material was PBMCs from blood, obtained approximately 25 months after vaccination. This TCR was sampled from a man between 50 and 69 years old who received an inactivated influenza vaccine. This chain's CDR3 is CASSYQTGTGQETQYF. CDR3 sequence (DNA): TGTGCCAGCAGCTACCAAACCGGGACAGGACAAGAGACCCAGTACTTC.